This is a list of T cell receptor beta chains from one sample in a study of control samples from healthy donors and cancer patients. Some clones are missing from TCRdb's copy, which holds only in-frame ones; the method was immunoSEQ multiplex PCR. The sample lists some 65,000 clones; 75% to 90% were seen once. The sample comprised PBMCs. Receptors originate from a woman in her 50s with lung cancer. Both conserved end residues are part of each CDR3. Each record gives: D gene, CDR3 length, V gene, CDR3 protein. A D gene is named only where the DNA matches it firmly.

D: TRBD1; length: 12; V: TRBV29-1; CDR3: CSVTGQGHGYTF
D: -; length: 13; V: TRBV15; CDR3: CATSSTDSPEAFF
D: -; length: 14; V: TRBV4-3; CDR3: CASSQDRQYYGYTF
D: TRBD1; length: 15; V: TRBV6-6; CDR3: CASSFEGAGATEAFF
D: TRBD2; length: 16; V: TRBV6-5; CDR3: CASSLAGGRNTDTQYF
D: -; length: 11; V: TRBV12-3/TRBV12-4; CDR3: CASSSGYGYTF
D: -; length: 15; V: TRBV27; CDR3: CASSPLPLTYNEQFF
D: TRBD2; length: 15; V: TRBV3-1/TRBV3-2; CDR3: CASSQPPSGADTQYF
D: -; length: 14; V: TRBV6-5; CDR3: CASSYAGQLSPLHF
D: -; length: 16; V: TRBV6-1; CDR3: CASSEGWGRGAGELFF
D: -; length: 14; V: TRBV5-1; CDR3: CASSKTRDSDTQYF
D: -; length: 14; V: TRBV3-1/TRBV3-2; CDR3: CASSQPGQNYGYTF
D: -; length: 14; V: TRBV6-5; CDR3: CASRHRVVSDEQYF
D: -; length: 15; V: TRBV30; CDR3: CAWSVGKGGGTEAFF
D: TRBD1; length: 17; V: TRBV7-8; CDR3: CASSLVWLDRRSSEQFF
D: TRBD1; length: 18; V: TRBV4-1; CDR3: CASSQDVLGQGVVDTQYF
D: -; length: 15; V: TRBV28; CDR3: CASTSGGSSTDTQYF
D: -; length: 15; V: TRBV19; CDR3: CASSPQGGGNTEAFF
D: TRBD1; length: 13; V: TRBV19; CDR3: CASRDRAYQPQHF
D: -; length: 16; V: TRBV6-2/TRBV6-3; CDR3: CASSYYMGEVNTEAFF
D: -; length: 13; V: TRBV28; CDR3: CASTLGGSYEQYF
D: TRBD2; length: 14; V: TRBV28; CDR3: CASSGLAPSYEQYF
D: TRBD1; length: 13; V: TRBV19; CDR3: CASSATGYYGYTF
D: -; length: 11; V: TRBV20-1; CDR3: CSASRTDTQYF
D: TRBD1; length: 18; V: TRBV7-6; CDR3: CASSREPDRGDLGNEQFF
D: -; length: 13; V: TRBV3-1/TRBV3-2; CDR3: CASSTLSGNTIYF
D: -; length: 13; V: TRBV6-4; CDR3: CASSDQRYYEQYF
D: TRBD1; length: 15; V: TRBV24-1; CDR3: CATSAGQGGNTEAFF
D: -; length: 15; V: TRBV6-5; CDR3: CASSYRLAANYGYTF
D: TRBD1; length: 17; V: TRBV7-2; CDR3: CASSLVGQGFSGNTIYF
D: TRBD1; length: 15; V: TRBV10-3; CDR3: CAIAGTGGENTEAFF
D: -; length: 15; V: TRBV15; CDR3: CATSRASTDRVGYTF
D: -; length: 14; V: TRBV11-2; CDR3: CASRTQGDTGELFF
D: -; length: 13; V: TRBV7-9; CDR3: CASSFQSTDTQYF
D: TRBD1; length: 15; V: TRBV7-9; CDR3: CASSLFTGQGPGYTF
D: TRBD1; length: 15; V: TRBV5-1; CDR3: CASSPGQGTIGELFF
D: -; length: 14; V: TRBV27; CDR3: CASSFGRGFYGYTF
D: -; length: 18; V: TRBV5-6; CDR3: CASSIRVLLMGSYNEQFF
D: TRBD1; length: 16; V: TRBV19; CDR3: CASSRPKGAANEKLFF
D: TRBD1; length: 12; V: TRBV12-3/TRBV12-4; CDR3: CASSLTGLAAFF
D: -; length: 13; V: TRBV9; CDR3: CASSEAWGGEAFF
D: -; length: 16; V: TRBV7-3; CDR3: CASSSPGLENTGELFF
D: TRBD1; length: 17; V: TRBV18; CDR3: CASSRILTGASSYEQYF
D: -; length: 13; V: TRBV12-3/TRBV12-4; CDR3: CASSWQSHTEAFF
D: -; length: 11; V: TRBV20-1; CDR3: CSAIMGAGQYF
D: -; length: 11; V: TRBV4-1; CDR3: CASSQTGELFF
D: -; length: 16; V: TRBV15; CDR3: CATSRGRDVKNYGYTF
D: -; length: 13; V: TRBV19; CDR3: CASSIGLGETQYF
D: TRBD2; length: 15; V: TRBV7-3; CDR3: CASRKTSGGANEQFF
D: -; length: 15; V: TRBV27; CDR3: CASSRAGTVNTEAFF
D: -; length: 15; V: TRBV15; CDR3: CATSRDGGIEETQYF
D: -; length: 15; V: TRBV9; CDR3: CASSVTSTPNTEAFF
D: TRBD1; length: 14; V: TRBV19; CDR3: CASRTGGGYNEQFF
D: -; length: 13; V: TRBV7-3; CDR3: CASSFGKGLEQYF
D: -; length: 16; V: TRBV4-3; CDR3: CASSQDGGSYNSPLHF
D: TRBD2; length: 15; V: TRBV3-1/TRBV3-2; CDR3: CASSLLGTSGETQYF
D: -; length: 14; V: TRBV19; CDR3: CASSIGPGYNEQFF
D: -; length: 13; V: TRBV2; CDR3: CASSESRGSPLHF
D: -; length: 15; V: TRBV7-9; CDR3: CASSLTGYSYNEQFF